The clone carrying this TCR beta chain was seen a handful of times. As yet, its antigen is unknown. After removal of 5 bases from V and 3 bases from J, the junction contained 15 bases not matched to a gene. The CDR3 loop spans 18 amino acids. CDR1 is DFQATT, CDR2 SNEGSKA, per germline (reference sequence). TCRdb independently ran MiXCR on the 5' RACE reads; one entry per CDR3 protein. The sample lists approximately 550,000 distinct CDR3 sequences; 13% were seen once. These data come from a study of T cells after yellow fever vaccination. About the study: Any fraction with a low cell number was prepared using SMART-Seq v4 Ultra Low Input. Whole-study findings and limits: Compared with primary, the secondary response was weaker and peaked at day 5, not 15.

This clonotype originated in a man younger than 45 who received the YFV17D yellow fever vaccine. This material consisted of PBMCs, taken on the day of the yellow fever booster vaccination. The J gene is TRBJ2-1, the V gene TRBV20-1; 11 positions match TRBD2. The CDR3 coding sequence is TGCAGTGCTTTTTCCAATAGCGGGAGGGCCCTCTACTACAATGAGCAGTTCTTC. Translating gives CSAFSNSGRALYYNEQFF.